This passage covers 26 T cell receptor beta chains from one sample sequenced in a study of cytomegalovirus exposure and HLA in healthy donors. A multiplex PCR was run with 60 Vbeta primers and 13 Jbeta primers. Clones were read by immunoSEQ multiplex PCR, and TCRdb kept only the in-frame ones, dropping some. The sample lists more than 140,000 clones, roughly 73% seen once, with approximately 1.5% in the top ten. The sequenced material came from PBMCs. Every receptor here comes from a female donor in good health and CMV-seronegative.

In this sample, this clone turned up a few times. The rearrangement joins TRBV7-9 to TRBJ1-1; D gene unclear. Germline V gene lookup returns CDR1 SEHNR and CDR2 FQNEAQ (reference sequence). The ends were cut back, 5 bases at V and 12 bases at J, with 16 bases in the middle. The CDR3 sequence is 12 residues long. This chain's CDR3 is CASSLDTSGSFF. The CDR3 DNA sequence: TGTGCCAGCAGCCTAGATACTAGTGGATCTTTCTTT.

In its sample, this clone was seen a few times. V usage is TRBV19 and J usage is TRBJ2-7; maybe TRBD1 (6 bases). From germline, CDR1 is LNHDA and CDR2 SQIVND (reference sequence). CDR3 length: 14 amino acids. The V end was cut by 10 bases, the J end by 6 bases, with 22 bases between. CDR3 sequence reads: CATEADSTVSEQYF. CDR3 DNA: TGTGCCACTGAAGCGGACAGTACCGTCTCCGAGCAGTACTTC.

The chain uses TRBV2 and TRBJ1-1; the D gene is possibly TRBD1 (5 bases). V was trimmed by 3 bases and J by 4 bases, leaving 9 bases between them. In germline, CDR1 is SNHLY, CDR2 FYNNEI. CDR3 length: 13 residues. Here the CDR3 reads CASSDSGGTEAFF. The CDR3 DNA is TGTGCCAGCAGTGATTCGGGGGGCACTGAAGCTTTCTTT.

This chain links TRBV5-1 with TRBJ2-4; a weak D match, TRBD1 (5 bases). Germline-derived CDR1 and CDR2 are SGHRS and YFSETQ. Trimming cost V 3 bases and J 5 bases, with 18 bases left between them. This CDR3 region has 16 residues. CDR3: CASSSESMGPQNIQYF. The CDR3 nucleotides read TGCGCCAGCAGCTCGGAGTCAATGGGGCCGCAAAACATTCAGTACTTC.

This clone was detected only once. The chain is built from TRBV2 and TRBJ1-2; 8 bases are a match to TRBD1. This CDR3 is 11 amino acids long. CDR1 and CDR2 (germline): SNHLY, FYNNEI. The ends lost 10 bases at V and 10 bases at J; junction bases unmatched: 8. The CDR3 bases are TGTGCCACCGTCCCGGGACAGGTCTACACCTTC. It specifies CATVPGQVYTF.

The chain joins TRBV2 to TRBJ2-3; TRBD2 matches at 10 bases. This CDR3 spans 20 amino acids. Germline V gene sequence: CDR1 SNHLY, CDR2 FYNNEI. Trimming removed 9 bases from V and 3 bases from J; junction bases left unmatched: 24. As DNA, the CDR3 is TGTGCCAGTCGAAACTGGACTAGCGGAAGATCCCCCCCATTAACAGATACGCAGTATTTT. This codes for CASRNWTSGRSPPLTDTQYF.

The CDR3 protein is CASSSSSEEGRGDEQFF. DNA of the CDR3: TGTGCCAGCAGTTCTAGTTCCGAGGAGGGCCGGGGCGATGAGCAGTTCTTC. This chain uses TRBV28 with TRBJ2-1; D possibly corresponds to TRBD2 (6 bases). Germline lookup yields CDR1 MDHEN and CDR2 SYDVKM. V was shortened by 4 bases and J by 8 bases, with 24 bases between the two germline ends. This CDR3 has 17 amino acids.

This chain uses TRBV5-6 with TRBJ2-5, with 8 bases lining up with TRBD2. The J segment lost 4 bases and the V segment lost 4 bases, leaving 3 bases of the junction unmatched. Germline V gives CDR1 SGHDT, CDR2 YYEEEE. The CDR3 sequence is 13 residues long. The CDR3 nucleotides read TGTGCCAGCAGCGTACGGGGGGGAGAGACCCAGTACTTC. It translates to CASSVRGGETQYF.

The J gene is TRBJ2-5, the V gene TRBV5-4; TRBD1 agrees at 8 bases. The CDR3 has 14 residues. J was trimmed by 5 bases and V by 4 bases; bases with no gene match: 7. Looked up from germline, CDR1 is SGHNT and CDR2 is YYREEE (reference sequence). CDR3 loop: CASSIGQGRETQYF. The CDR3 nucleotides read TGTGCCAGCAGCATCGGACAGGGTCGGGAGACCCAGTACTTC.

V gene TRBV7-3 combines with J gene TRBJ2-1, with a weak D call TRBD2 (7 bases). The germline V and J ends were trimmed by 5 bases and 12 bases, with 26 bases remaining between them. Germline-derived CDR1 and CDR2 are SGHTA and FQGTGA. This CDR3 has 16 residues. CDR3 nucleotides: TGTGCCAGCAGCCCTGGGGGGGCCCGTAGTGACTTTGGGCAGTTCTTC. It codes for CASSPGGARSDFGQFF.

The chain uses TRBV11-3 and TRBJ2-5; D is possibly TRBD2 (5 bases). The CDR3 runs to 14 residues. Germline V gene lookup returns CDR1 SGHNT and CDR2 YENEEA. Between the trimmed V and J ends, which lost 7 bases and 4 bases, there was a span of 16 bases. CDR3 nucleotides: TGTGCCAGCATTCGTCGGGGAGAAGGAGAGACCCAGTACTTC. It specifies CASIRRGEGETQYF.

The gene calls are TRBV14 and TRBJ1-6; 9 nucleotides match TRBD1. Germline V lookup: CDR1 SGHDN, CDR2 FVKESK. V lost 6 bases and J lost 1; bases outside the gene matches: 10. This CDR3 has 18 amino acids. Written as DNA, the CDR3 is TGTGCCAGCAGACCGGGACAGGGCCTTTTGTCCTATAATTCACCCCTCCACTTT. Translation gives CASRPGQGLLSYNSPLHF.

The chain recombines TRBV2 with TRBJ1-1; 7 nucleotides line up with TRBD1. V shed 11 bases and J 2 bases; nucleotides not matched to a gene: 8. CDR1 and CDR2 from the germline V gene are SNHLY and FYNNEI. The CDR3 has 13 residues. The CDR3 nucleotides read TGTGCCGGGAACACAGGGGCAAACACTGAAGCTTTCTTT. It translates to CAGNTGANTEAFF.

This clone has just one count. This chain joins TRBV10-3 and TRBJ1-1, with D hard to call. CDR1 ENHRY and CDR2 SYGVKD come from the germline V gene. Trimming left V 2 bases short and J 4 bases short, with 17 bases between. The length of the CDR3 is 16 residues. DNA for the CDR3: TGTGCCATCAGTGAGCTGAAAGGGATGGCGGGCACTGAAGCTTTCTTT. It codes for CAISELKGMAGTEAFF.

The chain recombines TRBV2 with TRBJ1-2, with D perhaps matching TRBD1 (6 bases). This CDR3 comprises 12 residues. Germline V lookup: CDR1 SNHLY, CDR2 FYNNEI. V was pared by 4 bases and J by 4 bases, with 7 bases between. CDR3 amino acids: CASSGQVYGYTF. The CDR3 DNA is TGTGCCAGCAGTGGACAGGTCTATGGCTACACCTTC. Filled out from reference TRBV2 and TRBJ1-2, the complete variable domain reads EPEVTQTPSHQVTQMGQEVILRCVPISNHLYFYWYRQILGQKVEFLVSFYNNEISEKSEIFDDQFSVERPDGSNFTLKIRSTKLEDSAMYFCASSGQVYGYTFGSGTRLTVV.

The chain has TRBV5-1 and TRBJ2-7, with D perhaps matching TRBD1 (5 bases). The CDR3 consists of 15 residues. Germline CDR1 is SGHRS and CDR2 is YFSETQ. Trimming removed 2 bases from V and 0 bases from J, with 12 bases in between. This chain's CDR3 is CASSFTDSLSYEQYF. CDR3 bases: TGCGCCAGCAGCTTCACCGACAGCCTCTCCTACGAGCAGTACTTC.

The chain links TRBV30 to TRBJ1-5; 7 nucleotides match TRBD1. Germline lookup yields CDR1 GTSNPN and CDR2 SVGIG (reference sequence). The CDR3 contains 14 residues. Germline trimming cut 4 bases from V and 3 bases from J; bases unmatched to any gene: 6. CDR3 DNA sequence: TGTGCCTGGACCCACGGACAGGACAATCAGCCCCAGCATTTT. Its protein is CAWTHGQDNQPQHF.

The chain uses TRBV28 and TRBJ2-3; 7 bases align to TRBD2. The CDR3 is 14 residues long. Germline CDR1 MDHEN, CDR2 SYDVKM. V shed 6 bases and J 4 bases; nucleotides not matched to a gene: 7. As DNA, the CDR3 is TGTGCCAGCAGGCATCCGGGGAGGGCAGATACGCAGTATTTT. It yields the protein CASRHPGRADTQYF.

The rearrangement uses TRBV11-3 and TRBJ1-1; D is perhaps TRBD1 (5 bases). Trimming stripped 5 bases from V and 9 bases from J, with 13 bases between. This CDR3 comprises 12 residues. Germline CDR1 reads SGHNT; CDR2 reads YENEEA. CDR3 coding DNA: TGTGCCAGCAGCGAGGACAAACCTCAAGCTTTCTTT. Its protein is CASSEDKPQAFF.

The rearrangement uses TRBV5-6 and TRBJ2-7, with 8 positions matching TRBD2. Germline V gives CDR1 SGHDT, CDR2 YYEEEE. This CDR3 region has 17 residues. The junction had 12 bases not matched to a gene; V was cut back by 4 bases and J by 0 bases. CDR3 loop: CASSPRLAGGLSYEQYF. CDR3 DNA sequence: TGTGCCAGCAGCCCCCGATTGGCGGGGGGCCTCTCCTACGAGCAGTACTTC.

J is TRBJ1-1 and V is TRBV6-5; 11 bases are a match to TRBD1. This CDR3 contains 16 residues. Trimming cost V 1 base and J 2 bases; bases outside gene matches: 3. The germline V gene encodes CDR1 MNHEY and CDR2 SVGAGI. This CDR3 reads CASSYLGQGDNTEAFF. CDR3 coding DNA: TGTGCCAGCAGTTACTTGGGACAGGGGGATAACACTGAAGCTTTCTTT.

This clone is a singleton in its sample. The chain joins TRBV27 to TRBJ1-6; D might be TRBD1 (6 bases). Trimming took off 2 bases at V and 9 bases at J, with 8 bases between the two ends. The CDR3 totals 13 residues. Germline CDR1 is MNHEY and CDR2 is SMNVEV (reference sequence). The CDR3, as DNA: TGTGCCAGCAGTTTAGGGGGCGGTTCACCCCTCCACTTT. Protein product: CASSLGGGSPLHF.

The gene calls are TRBV7-8 and TRBJ2-2; D unresolved. The CDR3 is 16 amino acids. Trimming pared 2 bases from V and 0 bases from J, leaving 10 bases between. Per the germline V gene, CDR1 is SGHVS and CDR2 is FQNEAQ. CDR3 in DNA: TGTGCCAGCAGCTTAAGACACCCAGCGAACACCGGGGAGCTGTTTTTT. Translation gives CASSLRHPANTGELFF. Supplemented by reference TRBV7-8 and TRBJ2-2, the full variable domain reads GAGVSQSPRYKVAKRGQDVALRCDPISGHVSLFWYQQALGQGPEFLTYFQNEAQLDKSGLPSDRFFAERPEGSVSTLKIQRTQQEDSAVYLCASSLRHPANTGELFFGEGSRLTVL.

The V gene is TRBV5-4, the J gene TRBJ2-3; TRBD1 aligns across 8 bases. V was clipped by 4 bases and J by 0 bases; unmatched bases: 7. This CDR3 contains 16 residues. CDR1 is SGHNT, CDR2 YYREEE, per germline (reference sequence). CDR3 DNA sequence: TGTGCCAGCAGCGCGGGGACAGGCCGAAGCACAGATACGCAGTATTTT. Its protein is CASSAGTGRSTDTQYF.

V and J are TRBV27 and TRBJ1-1, with D unclear. Per germline, CDR1 MNHEY and CDR2 SMNVEV (reference sequence). The V end lost 4 bases, the J end lost 7 bases, and 13 bases lay between the germline ends. The CDR3 consists of 13 residues. CDR3 sequence: CASSSFAGFEAFF. The CDR3 region has the DNA TGTGCCAGCAGTTCCTTCGCCGGGTTTGAAGCTTTCTTT.

The chain joins TRBV7-9 to TRBJ1-4; possible D gene TRBD1, 5 bases. Between the trimmed V and J ends, which lost 0 bases and 3 bases, there was a span of 11 bases. Germline values: CDR1 SEHNR, CDR2 FQNEAQ (reference sequence). CDR3 length: 16 residues. The CDR3 region is CASSLALGGSNEKLFF. CDR3 in DNA: TGTGCCAGCAGCTTAGCGCTGGGGGGGTCTAATGAAAAACTGTTTTTT. The whole variable domain, filled in from reference TRBV7-9 and TRBJ1-4, reads DTGVSQNPRHKITKRGQNVTFRCDPISEHNRLYWYRQTLGQGPEFLTYFQNEAQLEKSRLLSDRFSAERPKGSFSTLEIQRTEQGDSAMYLCASSLALGGSNEKLFFGSGTQLSVL.